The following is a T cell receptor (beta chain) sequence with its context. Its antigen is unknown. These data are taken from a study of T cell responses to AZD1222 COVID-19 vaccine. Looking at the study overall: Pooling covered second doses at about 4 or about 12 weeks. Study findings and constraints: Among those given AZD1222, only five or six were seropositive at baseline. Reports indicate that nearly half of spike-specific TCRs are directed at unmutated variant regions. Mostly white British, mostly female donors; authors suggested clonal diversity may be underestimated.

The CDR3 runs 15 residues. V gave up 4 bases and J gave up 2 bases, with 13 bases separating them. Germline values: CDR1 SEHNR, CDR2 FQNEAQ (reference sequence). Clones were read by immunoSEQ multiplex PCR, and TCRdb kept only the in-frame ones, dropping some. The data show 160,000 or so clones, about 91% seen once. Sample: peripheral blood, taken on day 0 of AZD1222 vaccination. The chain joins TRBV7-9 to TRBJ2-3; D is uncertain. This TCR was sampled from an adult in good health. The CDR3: CASSSPLGVTDTQYF. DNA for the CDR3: TGTGCCAGCAGCTCCCCTCTTGGAGTCACAGATACGCAGTATTTT.